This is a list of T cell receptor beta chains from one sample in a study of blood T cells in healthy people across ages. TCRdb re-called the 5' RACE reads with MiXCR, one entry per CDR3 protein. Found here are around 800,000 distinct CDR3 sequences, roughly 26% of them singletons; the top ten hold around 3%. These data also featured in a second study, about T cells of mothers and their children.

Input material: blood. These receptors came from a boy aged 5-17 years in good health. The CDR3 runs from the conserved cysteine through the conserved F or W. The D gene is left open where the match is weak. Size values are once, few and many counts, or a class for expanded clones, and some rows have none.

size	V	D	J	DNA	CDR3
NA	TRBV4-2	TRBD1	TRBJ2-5	TGTGCCAGCAGCCCCCCCACCGGGACAGGGGTAGGGCGTCAAGAGACCCAGTACTTC	CASSPPTGTGVGRQETQYF
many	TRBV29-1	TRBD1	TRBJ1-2	TGCAGCGTTGAAAGGCCCGGACAGGGGGCGAAGCAGTATGGCTACACCTTC	CSVERPGQGAKQYGYTF
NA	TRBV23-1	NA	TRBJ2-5	TGCGCCAGCAGTCAATATGACAGCCCGGGGGAGACCCAGTACTTC	CASSQYDSPGETQYF
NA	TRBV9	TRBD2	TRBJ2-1	TGTGCCAGCAGCTCTAGCGGGGGGGCATATGAGCAGTTCTTC	CASSSSGGAYEQFF
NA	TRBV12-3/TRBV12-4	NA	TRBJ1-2	TGTGCCAGCAGTGGGGCCCGGGGCTACACCTTC	CASSGARGYTF
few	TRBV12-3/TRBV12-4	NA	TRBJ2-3	TGTGCCAGCAGTTTAGGGGGCTCACGGGCAGATACGCAGTATTTT	CASSLGGSRADTQYF
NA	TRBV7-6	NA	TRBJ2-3	TGTGCCAGCAGCTCCGCCGGGCCCCCGGATACGCAGTATTTT	CASSSAGPPDTQYF
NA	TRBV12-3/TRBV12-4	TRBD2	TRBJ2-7	TGTGCCAGCAGCTTCGCTCTAGCGGGGAGGTACGAGCAGTACTTC	CASSFALAGRYEQYF
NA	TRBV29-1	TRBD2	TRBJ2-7	TGCAGCGTCGGGCTAGCGGGGGGGAACTCCTACGAGCAGTACTTC	CSVGLAGGNSYEQYF
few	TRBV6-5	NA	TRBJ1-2	TGTGCCAGCAGTTACTCGATAGGGGTTGGCTACACCTTC	CASSYSIGVGYTF
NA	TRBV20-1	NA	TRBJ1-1	TGCAGTGCTAGAGTGACGGTGCTGGGGAACACTGAAGCTTTCTTT	CSARVTVLGNTEAFF
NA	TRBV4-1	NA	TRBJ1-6	TGCGCCAGCAGACGCGGAGTCTTGGACCAGAGGGAGAATTCACCCCTCCACTTT	CASRRGVLDQRENSPLHF
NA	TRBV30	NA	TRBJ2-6	TGTGCCTGGGGCAATGGGGCGGGGAGCTCTGGGGCCAACGTCCTGACTTTC	CAWGNGAGSSGANVLTF
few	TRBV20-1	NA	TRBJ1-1	TGCAGTGCTTACTCGGACAGACGAAACACTGAAGCTTTCTTT	CSAYSDRRNTEAFF
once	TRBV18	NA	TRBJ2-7	TGTGCCAGCTCGCCAGGTCCAGGTCCACACGAGCAGTACTTC	CASSPGPGPHEQYF
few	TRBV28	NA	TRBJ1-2	TGTGCCAGCAGTTTTTCTTCGATCTATGGCTACACCTTC	CASSFSSIYGYTF
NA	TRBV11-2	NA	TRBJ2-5	TGTGCCAGCAGCAGGGGTCGTCGGCCAGAGACCCAGTACTTC	CASSRGRRPETQYF
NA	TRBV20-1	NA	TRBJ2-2	TGCAGTGCCCCAGTCGCGGGACTCAACACCGGGGAGCTGTTTTTT	CSAPVAGLNTGELFF
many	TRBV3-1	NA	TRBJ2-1	TGTGCCAGCAGCTTCCTTTACAATGAGCAGTTCTTC	CASSFLYNEQFF
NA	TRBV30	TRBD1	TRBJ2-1	TGTGCCTGGAGTGTACAGGGGGCGCAAGGCGAGCAGTTCTTC	CAWSVQGAQGEQFF
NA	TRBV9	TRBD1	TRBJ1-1	TGTGCCAGCAGCGTAGATATGGGCTACAGGGGCACTGAAGCTTTCTTT	CASSVDMGYRGTEAFF
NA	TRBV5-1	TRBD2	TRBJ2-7	TGCGCCAGCAGCTTGCTCGGCGGGGGGGACCCATACGAGCAGTACTTC	CASSLLGGGDPYEQYF
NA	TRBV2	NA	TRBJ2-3	TGTGCCAGCAGTGAAGGATGGAGCACAGATACGCAGTATTTT	CASSEGWSTDTQYF
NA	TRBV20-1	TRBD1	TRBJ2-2	TGCAGCGCCACCCGGACAGGGGCGGACACCGGGGAGCTGTTTTTT	CSATRTGADTGELFF
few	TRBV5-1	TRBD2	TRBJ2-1	TGCGCCAGCAGCCCCCGGACTAGCGGGGACTACAATGAGCAGTTCTTC	CASSPRTSGDYNEQFF
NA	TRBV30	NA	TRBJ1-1	TGTGCCTGGAGGGTGACGGCTTTGAACACTGAAGCTTTCTTT	CAWRVTALNTEAFF
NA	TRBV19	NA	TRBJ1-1	TGTGCCAGTACTCCCCGGGCCCTCACTGAAGCTTTCTTT	CASTPRALTEAFF
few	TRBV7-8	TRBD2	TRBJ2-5	TGTGCCAGCAGCTTAACGCGGGGCCCCCGGGGGGACCAGTACTTC	CASSLTRGPRGDQYF
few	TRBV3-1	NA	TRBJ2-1	TGTGCCAGCAGCCAAGAGGCAGGGTATGTGGATGAGCAGTTCTTC	CASSQEAGYVDEQFF
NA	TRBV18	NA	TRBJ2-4	TGTGCCAGCTCACTGGACAGTAAAAACATTCAGTACTTC	CASSLDSKNIQYF
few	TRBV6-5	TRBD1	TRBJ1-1	TGTGCCAGCACTCGCGGGACAGGGGCCGGAGCTGAAGCTTTCTTT	CASTRGTGAGAEAFF
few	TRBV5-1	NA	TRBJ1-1	TGCGCCAGCAGCTTACAGGGCCCGACCACTGAAGCTTTCTTT	CASSLQGPTTEAFF
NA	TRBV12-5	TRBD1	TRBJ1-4	TGTGCTAGTGGTTGGTCCGAAGTCGGGGAACAGGGGGCACGAGAAAAACTGTTTTTT	CASGWSEVGEQGAREKLFF
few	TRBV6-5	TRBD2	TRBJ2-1	TGTGCCAGCAGCCGACTAGCGGGATCAAATGAGCAGTTCTTC	CASSRLAGSNEQFF
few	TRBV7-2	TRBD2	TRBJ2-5	TGTGCCAGCAGCTTGACTAGCGGGGGGGCCTGGGAGACCCAGTACTTC	CASSLTSGGAWETQYF
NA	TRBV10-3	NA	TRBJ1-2	TGTGCCATCAGTCAGGGCCGGGACTATGGCTACACCTTC	CAISQGRDYGYTF
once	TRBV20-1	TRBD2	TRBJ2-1	TGCAGTGCTAGAGACCCTAGCGGGGGGTTAAGAGCTGAGCAGTTCTTC	CSARDPSGGLRAEQFF
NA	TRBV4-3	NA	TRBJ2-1	TGCGCCAGCAACCTATTAGGGCGTAATGAGCAGTTCTTC	CASNLLGRNEQFF
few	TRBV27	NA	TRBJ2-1	TGTGCCAGCAGTTTCGTGGGGGCCAACAATGAGCAGTTCTTC	CASSFVGANNEQFF
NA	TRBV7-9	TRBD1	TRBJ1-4	TGTGCCAGCAGCCGCCGGACAGGGCGTGAAAAACTGTTTTTT	CASSRRTGREKLFF
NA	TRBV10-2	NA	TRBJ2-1	TGCGCCAGCAGTGATGCGCGGCAATACCTCAACAATGAGCAGTTCTTC	CASSDARQYLNNEQFF
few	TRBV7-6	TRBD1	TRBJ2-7	TGTGCCAGCAGTCGAGACAGGGGGAATAACTACGAGCAGTACTTC	CASSRDRGNNYEQYF
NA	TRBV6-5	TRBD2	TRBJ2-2	TGTGCCAGCAGAGCGGGGGGGACCGGGGAGCTGTTTTTT	CASRAGGTGELFF
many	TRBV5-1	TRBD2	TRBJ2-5	TGCGCCAGCAGCCCCGGGACTAGCGGACAAGAGACCCAGTACTTC	CASSPGTSGQETQYF
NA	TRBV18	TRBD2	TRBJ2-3	TGTGCCAGCTCACCGTCGACTAGCGGTTCCACAGATACGCAGTATTTT	CASSPSTSGSTDTQYF
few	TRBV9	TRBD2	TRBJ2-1	TGTGCCAGCAGCGTAGAGGGGACTAAAGGAGGGTTGAGCTCCTACAATGAGCAGTTCTTC	CASSVEGTKGGLSSYNEQFF
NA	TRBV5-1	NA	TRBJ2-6	TGCGCCAGCAGCTCCGAGCGAGGGGCCAACGTCCTGACTTTC	CASSSERGANVLTF
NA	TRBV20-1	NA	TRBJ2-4	TGCAGTGCTACTTATCCACAGGGCTGGGCCAAAAACATTCAGTACTTC	CSATYPQGWAKNIQYF
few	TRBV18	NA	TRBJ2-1	TGTGCCAGCTCACCACCGGGTGGTCCCGAGCAGTTCTTC	CASSPPGGPEQFF
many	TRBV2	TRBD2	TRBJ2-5	TGTGCCAGCGGGGGACTAGCGAAAGAGACCCAGTACTTC	CASGGLAKETQYF